The subject of this entry is one T cell receptor beta chain. These data originate in a study of blood T cell repertoires in COVID-19. Only in-frame clones appear in the TCRdb table, and some are missing; sequencing was by immunoSEQ multiplex PCR. The sample has roughly 150,000 clones, approximately 88% seen once. This CDR3 has 16 residues. The germline gives CDR1 GTSNPN, CDR2 SVGIG (reference sequence). Trimming at V came to 5 bases and at J to 8 bases, leaving 11 bases not matched to a gene. The TCR sequence derives from a human donor in a cohort sampled during active COVID-19. The source material was peripheral blood. The chain employs TRBV30 and TRBJ2-1; 14 bases are a match to TRBD2. CDR3 in amino acids: CAWGLGLAGGGDEQFF. DNA of the CDR3: TGTGCCTGGGGCCTCGGACTAGCGGGGGGAGGGGATGAGCAGTTCTTC.